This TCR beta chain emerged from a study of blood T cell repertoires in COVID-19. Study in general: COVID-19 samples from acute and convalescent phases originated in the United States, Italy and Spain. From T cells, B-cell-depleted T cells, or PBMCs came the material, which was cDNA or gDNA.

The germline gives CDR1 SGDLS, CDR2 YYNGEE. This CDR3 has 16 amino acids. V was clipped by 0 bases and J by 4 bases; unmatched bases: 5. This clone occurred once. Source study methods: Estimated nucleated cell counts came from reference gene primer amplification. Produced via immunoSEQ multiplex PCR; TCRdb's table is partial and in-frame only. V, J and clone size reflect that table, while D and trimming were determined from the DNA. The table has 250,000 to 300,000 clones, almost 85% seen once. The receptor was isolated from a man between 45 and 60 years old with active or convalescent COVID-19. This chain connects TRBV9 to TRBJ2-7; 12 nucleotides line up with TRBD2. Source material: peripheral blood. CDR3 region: CASSVGGLAGIYEQYF. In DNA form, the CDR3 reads TGTGCCAGCAGCGTAGGAGGACTAGCGGGAATTTACGAGCAGTACTTC.